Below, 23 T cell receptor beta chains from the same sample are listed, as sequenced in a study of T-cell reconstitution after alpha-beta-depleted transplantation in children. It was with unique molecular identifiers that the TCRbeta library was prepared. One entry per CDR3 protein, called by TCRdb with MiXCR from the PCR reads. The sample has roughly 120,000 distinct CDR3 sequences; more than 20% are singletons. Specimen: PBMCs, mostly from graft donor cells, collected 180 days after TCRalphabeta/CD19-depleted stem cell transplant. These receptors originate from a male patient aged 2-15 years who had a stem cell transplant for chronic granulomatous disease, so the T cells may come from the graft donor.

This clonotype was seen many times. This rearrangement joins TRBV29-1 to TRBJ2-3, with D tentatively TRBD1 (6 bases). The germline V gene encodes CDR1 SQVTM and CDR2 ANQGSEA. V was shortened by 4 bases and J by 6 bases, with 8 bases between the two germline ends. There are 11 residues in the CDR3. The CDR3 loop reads CSVVRGDTQYF. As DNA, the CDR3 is TGCAGCGTTGTCAGGGGCGATACGCAGTATTTT.

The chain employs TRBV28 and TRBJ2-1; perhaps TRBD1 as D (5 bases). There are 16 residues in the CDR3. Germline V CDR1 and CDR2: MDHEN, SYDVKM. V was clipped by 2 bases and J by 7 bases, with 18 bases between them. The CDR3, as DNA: TGTGCCAGCAGTTTAATTACCCACAGGAAAAGGAATGAGCAGTTCTTC. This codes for CASSLITHRKRNEQFF.

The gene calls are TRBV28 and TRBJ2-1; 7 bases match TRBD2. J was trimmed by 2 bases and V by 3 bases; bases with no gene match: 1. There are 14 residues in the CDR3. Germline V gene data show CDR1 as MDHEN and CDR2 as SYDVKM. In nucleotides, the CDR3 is TGTGCCAGCAGTTTCACTAGCGCCTACAATGAGCAGTTCTTC. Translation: CASSFTSAYNEQFF.

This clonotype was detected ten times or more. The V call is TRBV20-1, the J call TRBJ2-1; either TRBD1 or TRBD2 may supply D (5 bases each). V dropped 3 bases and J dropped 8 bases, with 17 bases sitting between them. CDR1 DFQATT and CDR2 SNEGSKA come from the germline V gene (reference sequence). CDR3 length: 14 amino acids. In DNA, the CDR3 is TGCAGTGCTAGGGGGGTAGCGAAAATAGATGAGCAGTTCTTC. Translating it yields CSARGVAKIDEQFF.

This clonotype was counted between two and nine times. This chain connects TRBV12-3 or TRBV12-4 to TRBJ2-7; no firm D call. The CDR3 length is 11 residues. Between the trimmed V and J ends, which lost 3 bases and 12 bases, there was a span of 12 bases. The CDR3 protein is CASSLNRISYF. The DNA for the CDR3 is TGTGCCAGCAGTTTGAATCGGATATCGTACTTC.

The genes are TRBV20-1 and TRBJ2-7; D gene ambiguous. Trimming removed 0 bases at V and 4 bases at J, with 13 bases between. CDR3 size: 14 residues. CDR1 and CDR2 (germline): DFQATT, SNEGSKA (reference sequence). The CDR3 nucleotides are TGCAGTGCTAGAGATATGGGGTTTCCATACGAGCAGTACTTC. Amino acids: CSARDMGFPYEQYF.

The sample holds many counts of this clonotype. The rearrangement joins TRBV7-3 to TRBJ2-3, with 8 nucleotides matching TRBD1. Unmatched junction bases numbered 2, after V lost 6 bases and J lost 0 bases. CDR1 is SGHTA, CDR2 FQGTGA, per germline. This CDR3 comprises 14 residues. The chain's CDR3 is CASSRTGSTDTQYF. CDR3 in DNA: TGTGCCAGCAGTAGGACAGGGAGCACAGATACGCAGTATTTT.

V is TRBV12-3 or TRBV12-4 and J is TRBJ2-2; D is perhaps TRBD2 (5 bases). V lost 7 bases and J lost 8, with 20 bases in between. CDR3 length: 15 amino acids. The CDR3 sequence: CASNFARTRAGELFF. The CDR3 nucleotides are TGTGCCAGCAACTTCGCCCGGACTCGGGCTGGGGAGCTGTTTTTT.

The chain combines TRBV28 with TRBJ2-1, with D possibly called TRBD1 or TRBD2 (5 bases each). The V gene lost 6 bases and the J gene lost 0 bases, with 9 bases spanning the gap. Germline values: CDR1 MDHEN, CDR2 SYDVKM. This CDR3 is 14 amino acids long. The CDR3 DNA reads TGTGCCAGCAGGGGACCCGGCTCCTACAATGAGCAGTTCTTC. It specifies CASRGPGSYNEQFF. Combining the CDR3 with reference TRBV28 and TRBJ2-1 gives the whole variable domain DVKVTQSSRYLVKRTGEKVFLECVQDMDHENMFWYRQDPGLGLRLIYFSYDVKMKEKGDIPEGYSVSREKKERFSLILESASTNQTSMYLCASRGPGSYNEQFFGPGTRLTVL.

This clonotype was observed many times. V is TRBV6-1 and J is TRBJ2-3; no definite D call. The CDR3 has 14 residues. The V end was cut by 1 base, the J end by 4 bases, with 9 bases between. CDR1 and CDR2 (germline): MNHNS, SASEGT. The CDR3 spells CASSEGYNSDTQYF. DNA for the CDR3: TGTGCCAGCAGTGAAGGGTACAACTCAGATACGCAGTATTTT.

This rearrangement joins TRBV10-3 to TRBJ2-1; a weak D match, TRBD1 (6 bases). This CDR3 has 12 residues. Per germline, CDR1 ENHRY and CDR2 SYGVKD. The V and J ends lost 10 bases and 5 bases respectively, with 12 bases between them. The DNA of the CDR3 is TGTGCCACCACGACAGGAGACAATGAGCAGTTCTTC. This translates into CATTTGDNEQFF.

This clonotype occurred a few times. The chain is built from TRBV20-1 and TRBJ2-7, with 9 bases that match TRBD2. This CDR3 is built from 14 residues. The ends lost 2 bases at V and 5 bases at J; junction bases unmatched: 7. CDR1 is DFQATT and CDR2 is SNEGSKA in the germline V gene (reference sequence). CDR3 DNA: TGCAGTGCTAGACGTAGCGGGAGCGCCCACGAGCAGTACTTC. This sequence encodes CSARRSGSAHEQYF.

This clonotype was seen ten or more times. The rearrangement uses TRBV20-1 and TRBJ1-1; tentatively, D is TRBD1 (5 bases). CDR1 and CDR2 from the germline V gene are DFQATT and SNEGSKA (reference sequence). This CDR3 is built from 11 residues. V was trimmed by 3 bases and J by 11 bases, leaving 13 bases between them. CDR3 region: CSARRQLGAFF. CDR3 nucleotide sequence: TGCAGTGCTAGGAGACAGTTGGGGGCTTTCTTT.

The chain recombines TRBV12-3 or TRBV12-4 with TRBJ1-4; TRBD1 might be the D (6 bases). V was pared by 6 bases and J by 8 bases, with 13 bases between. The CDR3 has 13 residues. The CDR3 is CASSPGQGEKLFF. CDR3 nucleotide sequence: TGTGCCAGCAGCCCGGGACAAGGGGAAAAACTGTTTTTT.

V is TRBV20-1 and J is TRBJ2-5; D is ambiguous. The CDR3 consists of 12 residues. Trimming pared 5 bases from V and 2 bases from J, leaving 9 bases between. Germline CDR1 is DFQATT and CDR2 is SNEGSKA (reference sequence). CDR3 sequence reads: CSAVGRQETQYF. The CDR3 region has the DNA TGCAGTGCTGTTGGACGGCAAGAGACCCAGTACTTC.

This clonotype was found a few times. The CDR3 region is CASSPKDLTSIQYF. DNA of the CDR3: TGTGCCAGCTCACCGAAGGACCTTACAAGCATTCAGTACTTC. This chain joins TRBV18 and TRBJ2-4; no clear D. The germline V gene encodes CDR1 KGHSH and CDR2 LQKENI. Trimming cost V 3 bases and J 9 bases, with 15 bases left between them. This CDR3 spans 14 amino acids.

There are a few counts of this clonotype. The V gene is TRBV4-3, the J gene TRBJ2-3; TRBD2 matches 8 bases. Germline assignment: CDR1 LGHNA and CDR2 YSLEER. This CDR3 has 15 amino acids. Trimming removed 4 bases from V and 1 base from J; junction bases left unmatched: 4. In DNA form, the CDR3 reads TGCGCCAGCAGCCCCCGAGCGGGGGGCACAGATACGCAGTATTTT. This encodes CASSPRAGGTDTQYF.

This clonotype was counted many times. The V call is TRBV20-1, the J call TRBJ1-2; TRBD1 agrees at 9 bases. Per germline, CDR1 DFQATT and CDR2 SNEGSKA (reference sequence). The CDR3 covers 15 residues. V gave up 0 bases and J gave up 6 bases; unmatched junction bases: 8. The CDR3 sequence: CSARDLGQGSDGYTF. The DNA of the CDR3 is TGCAGTGCTAGAGATCTGGGACAGGGCAGCGATGGCTACACCTTC.

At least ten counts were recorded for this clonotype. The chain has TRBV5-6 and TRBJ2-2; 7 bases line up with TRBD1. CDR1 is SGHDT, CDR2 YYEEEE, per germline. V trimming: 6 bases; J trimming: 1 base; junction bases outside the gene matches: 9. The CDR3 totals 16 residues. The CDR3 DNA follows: TGTGCCAGCATCAAGAACAGGGGAAAGAACACCGGGGAGCTGTTTTTT. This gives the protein CASIKNRGKNTGELFF.

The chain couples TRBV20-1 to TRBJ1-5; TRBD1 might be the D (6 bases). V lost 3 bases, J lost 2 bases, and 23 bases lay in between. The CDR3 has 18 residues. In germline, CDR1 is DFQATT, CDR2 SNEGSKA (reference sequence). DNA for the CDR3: TGCAGTGCTAGCTTGGGGGGCTTCGGATTTTTGGGCAATCAGCCCCAGCATTTT. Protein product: CSASLGGFGFLGNQPQHF.

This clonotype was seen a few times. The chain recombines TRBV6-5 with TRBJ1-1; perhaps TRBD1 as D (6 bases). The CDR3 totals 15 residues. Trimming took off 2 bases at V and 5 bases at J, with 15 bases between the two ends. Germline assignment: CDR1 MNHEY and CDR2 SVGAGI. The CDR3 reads CASSYGEKGGTEAFF. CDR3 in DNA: TGTGCCAGCAGTTACGGGGAGAAAGGGGGGACTGAAGCTTTCTTT.

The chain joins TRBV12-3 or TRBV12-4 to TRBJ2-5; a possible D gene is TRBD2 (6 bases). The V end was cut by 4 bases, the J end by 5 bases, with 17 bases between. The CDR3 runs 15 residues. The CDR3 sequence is CASSSGTWVGETQYF. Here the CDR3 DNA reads TGTGCCAGCAGTTCCGGGACTTGGGTAGGGGAGACCCAGTACTTC.

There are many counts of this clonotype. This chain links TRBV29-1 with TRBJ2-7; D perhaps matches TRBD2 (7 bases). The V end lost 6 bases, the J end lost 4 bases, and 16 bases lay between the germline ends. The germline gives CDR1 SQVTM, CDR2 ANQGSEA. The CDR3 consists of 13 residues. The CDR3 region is CSVGWGGGYEQYF. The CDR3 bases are TGCAGCGTCGGTTGGGGGGGCGGGTACGAGCAGTACTTC.